This TCR beta chain was found in a study of cytomegalovirus exposure and HLA in healthy donors. Study-level findings and limits: As a later analysis revealed, the rate of TCR association differed by HLA locus, with DRB1 most and HLA-C fewest.

Donors consisted of healthy bone marrow donors. The germline V gene encodes CDR1 MNHEY and CDR2 SMNVEV (reference sequence). Trimming took 4 bases from V and 5 from J; bases not matched to a gene: 5. This CDR3 contains 15 residues. About this clone itself: What it recognizes is unknown.

PCR employed 60 Vbeta and 13 Jbeta primers. Assay used: immunoSEQ multiplex PCR; TCRdb lists only in-frame clones, some missing. The table records more than 150,000 clones, over 60% of them present only once. The sample taken for sequencing was PBMCs. This TCR derives from a man in his forties or fifties in good health and CMV-seropositive. The rearrangement joins TRBV27 to TRBJ2-2, with 9 nucleotides matching TRBD1. The CDR3 spells CASSWGQGTTGELFF. The CDR3 DNA reads as TGTGCCAGCAGTTGGGGACAGGGAACTACCGGGGAGCTGTTTTTT.